The 23 T cell receptor beta chains below come from one sample, sequenced in a study of identical twins. Each CDR3 protein gets one entry after TCRdb re-called the 5' RACE reads with MiXCR. The top ten clones hold over 1.5% of a sample with approximately 680,000 distinct CDR3 sequences, under 8.5% of them seen once. This sample also appeared in a second study, on yellow fever vaccine responses in identical twins.

Sample: PBMCs. These receptors were collected from a woman under 30 in good health.

This clonotype has only a few counts. The chain uses TRBV5-5 and TRBJ2-4; D is ambiguous. The ends were cut back, 1 base at V and 0 bases at J, with 11 bases in the middle. The length of the CDR3 is 16 residues. The V gene's germline CDR1 is SGHKS and CDR2 YYEKEE (reference sequence). The CDR3 nucleotides are TGTGCCAGCAGCTTGAGCCCAGTGATAGCCAAAAACATTCAGTACTTC. It specifies CASSLSPVIAKNIQYF.

This clonotype was observed a few times. J is TRBJ2-7 and V is TRBV29-1; 9 bases are shared with TRBD1. The CDR3 totals 14 residues. CDR1 is SQVTM and CDR2 is ANQGSEA in the germline V gene. The V segment lost 4 bases and the J segment 4 bases; nucleotides outside the gene matches: 8. In DNA form, the CDR3 reads TGCAGCGTTGGTACAGGGGGCGCCGGATACGAGCAGTACTTC. As protein: CSVGTGGAGYEQYF.

This clonotype was seen at least ten times. The rearrangement joins TRBV3-1 to TRBJ2-1, with 9 bases fitting TRBD2. The CDR3 has 15 amino acids. Germline CDR1 and CDR2: LGHDT and YNNKEL (reference sequence). Trimming took 3 bases from V and 4 from J; bases not matched to a gene: 4. This chain's CDR3 is CASSQGSGSYNEQFF. The CDR3 coding sequence is TGTGCCAGCAGCCAGGGTAGCGGGAGTTACAATGAGCAGTTCTTC.

This clonotype showed up many times. The chain carries TRBV5-1 and TRBJ2-2; D is uncertain. CDR3 length equals 16 residues. V was shortened by 0 bases and J by 1 base, with 10 bases between the two germline ends. Germline CDR1 SGHRS, CDR2 YFSETQ. This chain's CDR3 is CASSLGGYLNTGELFF. As DNA, the CDR3 is TGCGCCAGCAGCTTGGGGGGATACCTGAACACCGGGGAGCTGTTTTTT.

The chain carries TRBV24-1 and TRBJ2-1; D ambiguous. The germline V gene encodes CDR1 KGHDR and CDR2 SFDVKD. The germline V and J ends were trimmed by 3 bases and 5 bases, with 16 bases remaining between them. The CDR3 is 16 residues long. CDR3 in DNA: TGTGCCACCAGTGATCCCCCCGGGCGGAAGGACAATGAGCAGTTCTTC. Protein sequence: CATSDPPGRKDNEQFF.

This chain joins TRBV3-1 and TRBJ2-5; D may be TRBD2 (6 bases). The CDR3 is 15 residues long. The germline V and J ends were trimmed by 4 bases and 3 bases, with 15 bases remaining between them. The V gene's germline CDR1 is LGHDT and CDR2 YNNKEL (reference sequence). The CDR3, as DNA: TGTGCCAGCAGCCCCCTCCATGCGGGGAAAGAGACCCAGTACTTC. This codes for CASSPLHAGKETQYF.

The chain couples TRBV14 to TRBJ2-2, with a possible D match to TRBD1 (6 bases). CDR1 is SGHDN and CDR2 is FVKESK in the germline V gene. The CDR3 covers 17 residues. Trimming stripped 4 bases from V and 6 bases from J, with 21 bases between. The CDR3 DNA reads TGTGCCAGCAGCCGCCTTGGGCAGGGGCCGACCGCCGGGGAGCTGTTTTTT. Protein sequence: CASSRLGQGPTAGELFF. Variable domain in full (rest from reference TRBV14 and TRBJ2-2): EAGVTQFPSHSVIEKGQTVTLRCDPISGHDNLYWYRRVMGKEIKFLLHFVKESKQDESGMPNNRFLAERTGGTYSTLKVQPAELEDSGVYFCASSRLGQGPTAGELFFGEGSRLTVL.

This clonotype was seen more than once but under ten times. The V call is TRBV11-2, the J call TRBJ1-3; D is unclear. Between the trimmed V and J ends, which lost 5 bases and 0 bases, there was a span of 20 bases. Germline CDR1 and CDR2: SGHAT and FQNNGV. The CDR3 contains 18 residues. CDR3 protein: CASSQGTGRLTSGNTIYF. In DNA, the CDR3 is TGTGCCAGCAGCCAAGGAACCGGCAGGCTTACCTCTGGAAACACCATATATTTT.

This clonotype was counted at least ten times. The V and J genes are TRBV20-1 and TRBJ1-1; D unresolved. In germline, CDR1 is DFQATT, CDR2 SNEGSKA (reference sequence). The CDR3 extends over 10 amino acids. V was pared by 7 bases and J by 7 bases, with 10 bases between. Here the CDR3 reads CSVSVNEAFF. In nucleotides, the CDR3 is TGCAGTGTCAGTGTGAATGAAGCTTTCTTT.

This clonotype was picked up a small number of times. The chain combines TRBV5-1 with TRBJ2-5; perhaps TRBD1 as D (5 bases). The CDR3 length is 15 residues. Germline V gives CDR1 SGHRS, CDR2 YFSETQ. V lost 0 bases and J 2 bases, leaving 11 bases between the germline ends. CDR3 region: CASSLVAGPQETQYF. As DNA, the CDR3 is TGCGCCAGCAGCTTGGTAGCAGGGCCACAAGAGACCCAGTACTTC.

This clonotype was seen only a few times. The chain uses TRBV9 and TRBJ1-4; a weak D match, TRBD1 (5 bases). Germline CDR1 and CDR2: SGDLS and YYNGEE. Trimming took off 5 bases at V and 4 bases at J, with 9 bases between the two ends. The CDR3 runs to 13 residues. CDR3 in DNA: TGTGCCAGCAGTGGGGGGTTTAATGAAAAACTGTTTTTT. This sequence encodes CASSGGFNEKLFF.

The V call is TRBV9, the J call TRBJ2-3; 13 positions agree with TRBD2. Trimming removed 3 bases from V and 0 bases from J; junction bases left unmatched: 7. Germline CDR1 is SGDLS and CDR2 is YYNGEE. CDR3 size: 18 residues. The CDR3: CASSAWTSGGGSTDTQYF. CDR3 coding DNA: TGTGCCAGCAGCGCCTGGACTAGCGGGGGCGGGAGCACAGATACGCAGTATTTT.

This clonotype has a handful of counts. J is TRBJ2-2 and V is TRBV20-1; D is possibly TRBD2 (6 bases). This CDR3 has 14 amino acids. Trimming cost V 0 bases and J 4 bases, with 9 bases left between them. From germline, CDR1 is DFQATT and CDR2 SNEGSKA (reference sequence). CDR3 amino acids: CSARDTSSTGELFF. In DNA, the CDR3 is TGCAGTGCTAGAGATACTAGCAGCACCGGGGAGCTGTTTTTT.

This rearrangement joins TRBV27 to TRBJ2-5, with TRBD2 identical over 11 bases. The CDR3 totals 16 residues. V shed 7 bases, J shed 1 base, and the junction held 8 bases outside the gene matches. Germline V gene data show CDR1 as MNHEY and CDR2 as SMNVEV (reference sequence). The CDR3 here is CASKETSGVRQETQYF. Here the CDR3 DNA reads TGTGCCAGCAAGGAGACTAGCGGGGTACGCCAAGAGACCCAGTACTTC.

This clonotype was observed a few times. The chain joins TRBV6-1 to TRBJ2-3; the D is unclear. The CDR3 has 16 amino acids. With 1 base removed from V and 3 bases from J, the gap between germline ends came to 14 bases. CDR1 and CDR2 from the germline V gene are MNHNS and SASEGT. The CDR3 protein is CASSEGYSTVTDTQYF. CDR3 DNA: TGTGCCAGCAGTGAAGGGTATTCCACCGTGACAGATACGCAGTATTTT.

This clonotype was picked up many times. The chain joins TRBV24-1 to TRBJ2-1; D is undetermined. CDR3 length: 18 amino acids. The ends were cut back, 4 bases at V and 7 bases at J, with 25 bases in the middle. The V gene's germline CDR1 is KGHDR and CDR2 SFDVKD. DNA for the CDR3: TGTGCCACCAGTGAACGCAAAGGCCCGGAGACGCAATCGAATGAGCAGTTCTTC. It codes for CATSERKGPETQSNEQFF.

This clonotype has at least ten counts. The J gene is TRBJ2-5, the V gene TRBV20-1; D call uncertain. The germline V gene encodes CDR1 DFQATT and CDR2 SNEGSKA (reference sequence). Trimming removed 1 base at V and 2 bases at J, with 5 bases between. The CDR3 totals 12 residues. In DNA form, the CDR3 reads TGCAGTGCTAGAGGGTCACAAGAGACCCAGTACTTC. Protein: CSARGSQETQYF.

The chain recombines TRBV7-9 with TRBJ2-5; D possibly corresponds to TRBD2 (5 bases). Germline CDR1 and CDR2: SEHNR and FQNEAQ (reference sequence). V was shortened by 1 base and J by 7 bases, with 16 bases between the two germline ends. The CDR3 extends over 15 amino acids. CDR3 nucleotide sequence: TGTGCCAGCAGCTTAGGTTTCGGTACCGGAGGGACCCAGTACTTC. Translation: CASSLGFGTGGTQYF. Based on the CDR3 plus reference TRBV7-9 and TRBJ2-5, the full variable domain is DTGVSQNPRHKITKRGQNVTFRCDPISEHNRLYWYRQTLGQGPEFLTYFQNEAQLEKSRLLSDRFSAERPKGSFSTLEIQRTEQGDSAMYLCASSLGFGTGGTQYFGPGTRLLVL.

This clonotype was detected a few times. DNA for the CDR3: TGTGCCATCAGTGTGGGCAGATCTAACACTGAAGCTTTCTTT. Its protein is CAISVGRSNTEAFF. The chain uses TRBV10-3 and TRBJ1-1; unclear D gene. The ends were cut back, 4 bases at V and 2 bases at J, with 11 bases in the middle. Germline loops: CDR1 ENHRY, CDR2 SYGVKD. CDR3 length: 14 amino acids.

This clonotype turned up a few times. The chain employs TRBV10-3 and TRBJ1-2, with 8 nucleotides matching TRBD1. CDR1 and CDR2 (germline): ENHRY, SYGVKD. Trimming removed 5 bases from V and 7 bases from J; junction bases left unmatched: 6. The CDR3 runs to 13 residues. The CDR3: CAISPGTGFGYTF. The CDR3 region has the DNA TGTGCCATCAGTCCCGGGACAGGATTTGGCTACACCTTC.

This clonotype was recorded many times. This chain uses TRBV2 with TRBJ1-1; D possibly corresponds to TRBD1 (6 bases). V lost 7 bases, J lost 5 bases, and 17 bases lay in between. The CDR3 extends over 14 amino acids. CDR1 is SNHLY, CDR2 FYNNEI, per germline. The CDR3 spells CASIEPGAVTEAFF. The CDR3 bases are TGTGCCAGCATTGAGCCAGGGGCGGTTACTGAAGCTTTCTTT.

A few counts support this clonotype. V and J are TRBV7-6 and TRBJ1-1, with D possibly being TRBD1 (5 bases). Trimming pared 4 bases from V and 1 base from J, leaving 10 bases between. Germline V gene data show CDR1 as SGHVS and CDR2 as FNYEAQ. The CDR3 spans 14 residues. This CDR3 reads CASSSGHSNTEAFF. Written as DNA, the CDR3 is TGTGCCAGCAGCTCAGGACATTCGAACACTGAAGCTTTCTTT. Drawing the rest from reference TRBV7-6 and TRBJ1-1, the complete variable domain is GAGVSQSPRYKVTKRGQDVALRCDPISGHVSLYWYRQALGQGPEFLTYFNYEAQQDKSGLPNDRFSAERPEGSISTLTIQRTEQRDSAMYRCASSSGHSNTEAFFGQGTRLTVV.

This clonotype has at least ten counts. The CDR3 sequence: CASSEGSGGGYNEQFF. Here the CDR3 DNA reads TGTGCCAGCAGTGAAGGTAGCGGGGGGGGCTACAATGAGCAGTTCTTC. V usage is TRBV25-1 and J usage is TRBJ2-1; the match to TRBD2 covers 11 bases. CDR1 is MGHDK, CDR2 SYGVNS, per germline. The V and J ends lost 2 bases and 3 bases, in that order; junction bases with no gene match: 3. The CDR3 is 16 amino acids. Drawing the rest from reference TRBV25-1 and TRBJ2-1, the complete variable domain is EADIYQTPRYLVIGTGKKITLECSQTMGHDKMYWYQQDPGMELHLIHYSYGVNSTEKGDLSSESTVSRIRTEHFPLTLESARPSHTSQYLCASSEGSGGGYNEQFFGPGTRLTVL.